This T cell receptor (beta chain) is drawn from a study of T cell responses to AZD1222 COVID-19 vaccine. Sequenced by immunoSEQ multiplex PCR; TCRdb stores in-frame clones only, minus some. The profile shows approximately 120,000 clones, less than 90% of them singletons. The CDR3 runs to 14 residues. The chain joins TRBV21-1 to TRBJ1-1. TRBV21-1 is assigned pseudogene status. This sequence was found in an adult in good health. Material: peripheral blood, obtained on day 0 of AZD1222 vaccination. CDR3 in amino acids: CASSLTPIGTEAFF. The CDR3 DNA is TGTGCCAGCAGCCTAACCCCGATAGGCACTGAAGCTTTCTTT.